The entry below gives a single TCR beta chain sequence along with its context. The antigen remains unidentified. CDR1 and CDR2 from the germline V gene are SGHVS and FNYEAQ. V lost 5 bases, J lost 2 bases, and 16 bases lay in between. The CDR3 consists of 16 residues. The protocol was immunoSEQ multiplex PCR, while the TCRdb copy is restricted to in-frame clones and leaves out a portion. Altogether some 500,000 clones are present, roughly 95% being singletons, with the ten largest covering 0.06%. The sample comes from a study of shared clonotypes between healthy human individuals. In the study overall: Every donor yielded three CD4 naive, three CD4 memory, two CD8 naive and one CD8 memory plate. Study-level points and caveats: Generally, naive subsets came out with larger estimated richness than memory subsets. The naive CD4 repertoires of a handful of donors were compared, and approximately 5.3% of clonotypes were shared.

The genes are TRBV7-6 and TRBJ2-1, with D hard to call. This clonotype originated in a woman aged 25-40 years in good health. Source material: naive CD4+ T cells sorted from blood. Subset denoted: CD45RA+ positively selected. Here the CDR3 reads CASSRVGSLAYNEQFF. CDR3 coding DNA: TGTGCCAGCAGCCGAGTGGGATCGTTGGCCTACAATGAGCAGTTCTTC.